The rows below give T cell receptor beta chains drawn from one sample of a study of CD8+ T cells in alopecia areata. Produced via immunoSEQ multiplex PCR; TCRdb's table is partial and in-frame only. The table records some 95,000 clones, 40% to 50% of them present only once. The source material was CD8+ T cells sorted from blood, sampled at week 24, from a patient treated with tofacitinib. These TCRs come from a human donor with alopecia areata. The conserved cysteine and the conserved F or W are not part of the CDR3 here.

v_call cdr3_aa
TRBV23-1 ASSHPPSLPYYTDTQY
TRBV2 ASSDSGGYQRDTQY
TRBV7-8 ASSQGTNEQF
TRBV30 AWESGTGETEAF
TRBV27 ASSSGGSSYNEQF
TRBV7-6 ASSLGGTQY
TRBV29-1 SVEEGAETQY
TRBV10-3 AISESRRGTEAF
TRBV27 ASSLLAGGGHEQF
TRBV25-1 ALSGRGIEQF
TRBV29-1 SVEEGTDYEQY
TRBV7-8 ASSSRGGMNTEAF
TRBV14 ASSQTPGSYEQY
TRBV9 ASSGIAAEAF
TRBV2 ASSWEGPAYEQY
TRBV9 ASSVGLYGYT
TRBV27 ASSDREGSYEQY
TRBV7-9 ASSQRAAQETQY
TRBV7-9 ASSLDSTDTQY
TRBV19 ASSSGLVREQY
TRBV4-2 ASSQNRAGWETQY
TRBV19 ASSIPGNEQY
TRBV6-5 ASSAGTTNQPQH
TRBV5-6 ASSFPTTADTQY
TRBV7-8 ASSLVPGSDSSYEQY
TRBV4-2 ASRPDRGGEKLF
TRBV5-1 ASSAGSGFEQY
TRBV4-1 ASSQEGAGANVLT
TRBV28 ASSRQWGWEQY
TRBV4-1 ASSLTDLEREQY
TRBV27 ASTHDRANYGYT
TRBV19 ASSIGGGELF
TRBV14 ASSQDSEGGGDTQY
TRBV7-9 ASSLPYQETQY
TRBV9 ASSVRREGANTGELF
TRBV2 ASSEGPKYQPQH
TRBV9 ASSVDSGYGYT
TRBV5-6 ASSFAGTPDEQY
TRBV10-3 AISDPAGDETQY
TRBV25-1 ASSDALLNTGELF
TRBV28 ASSVGLALYYEQY
TRBV29-1 SVPTGLGRYGYT
TRBV29-1 SVVSLLGNIQY